This T cell receptor (beta chain) comes out of a study of cytomegalovirus exposure and HLA in healthy donors. Study context: Among 150 million to 200 million T cells, an earlier analysis found about 100 million unique TCR beta sequences.

The PCR ran on 60 Vbeta and 13 Jbeta primers. The data were produced by immunoSEQ multiplex PCR, yet TCRdb's version contains in-frame clones alone and is incomplete. The repertoire holds under 200,000 clones, with roughly 80% as singletons. Concerning this clone itself: The antigen remains unidentified.

The study's findings and limits: As was reported, the HLA-A and HLA-B alleles of most subjects were accurately predicted from TCR beta sequences. Researchers had no immune exposure information except CMV serostatus available. Per a prior analysis, the majority of TCR beta V segments were productive roughly 87% or roughly 30% of the time.

Trimming took 5 bases from V and 2 from J, leaving 13 bases between them. The CDR3 is 14 residues long. Germline V gene data show CDR1 as SEHNR and CDR2 as FQNEAQ (reference sequence). The receptor comes from a woman aged 18-30 years in good health and CMV-seronegative. Sequenced sample: PBMCs. The chain recombines TRBV7-9 with TRBJ2-7; D perhaps matches TRBD2 (6 bases). The CDR3, as DNA: TGTGCCAGCAGCCACGACGGACTAACCTACGAGCAGTACTTC. It encodes CASSHDGLTYEQYF.